A selection of T cell receptor beta chains follows, all from one sample in a study of blood T cell repertoires in COVID-19. This table comes from immunoSEQ multiplex PCR, and its TCRdb copy is limited to in-frame clones, with some not included. Among around 330,000 clones, 88% were seen once, and the ten largest hold 1.5% to 2%. Sequenced sample: peripheral blood. These receptor sequences come from a woman in her 30s with COVID-19, enrolled during active disease. CDR3s leave out the opening cysteine and the closing phenylalanine or tryptophan.

>TRBV2|TRBJ2-3
ASRAKGLGTDTQY
>TRBV11-3|TRBJ1-6
ASSRRQGRDSPLH
>TRBV6-1|TRBJ1-4
ASSALKGGSNEKLF
>TRBV4-2|TRBJ1-2
ASSHSGTGKGYT
>TRBV18|TRBJ1-4
ASSPSSGNEKLF
>TRBV11-3|TRBJ1-1
ASSLEQGNTEAF
>TRBV5-1|TRBJ1-1
ASSSGQGVVEAF
>TRBV3-1/TRBV3-2|TRBJ1-1
ASSHLDRGEAF
>TRBV9|TRBJ2-5
ASSVDGGAGETQY
>TRBV5-1|TRBJ2-1
ASSLDSGADRYNEQF
>TRBV7-6|TRBJ2-2
ASSASSHSGGELF
>TRBV5-5|TRBJ2-3
ASSVTGGGTDTQY
>TRBV5-5|TRBJ1-5
ASSLAGTGESSQH
>TRBV21-1|TRBJ2-5
ASSKERMGLAGPQETQY
>TRBV15|TRBJ1-2
ATSRDRGTSYGYT
>TRBV30|TRBJ2-1
AWGEGLARNEQF
>TRBV2|TRBJ1-3
ASSEATSSGNTIY
>TRBV19|TRBJ1-2
ASSDRWTGNYGYT
>TRBV5-1|TRBJ2-1
ASSLGSGGGEQF
>TRBV6-5|TRBJ1-1
ASLRGRGTEAF
>TRBV25-1|TRBJ1-3
ASSEAGGSGNTIY
>TRBV18|TRBJ2-3
ASSPREGLNTQY
>TRBV6-5|TRBJ1-2
ASSPDRVRGYT
>TRBV5-1|TRBJ1-2
ASSLAPRHKDEGYT
>TRBV5-8|TRBJ1-1
ASSLRTGEMNTEAF
>TRBV6-5|TRBJ1-3
ASVPGGRGNTIY
>TRBV9|TRBJ2-2
ASSLAGTDTGELF
>TRBV2|TRBJ2-1
ASSRYSEQF
>TRBV4-1|TRBJ1-3
ASSPEGLYSGNTIY
>TRBV6-5|TRBJ1-6
ASSSKTTGGNSPLH
>TRBV6-5|TRBJ1-2
ASLRDRGPGYT
>TRBV5-1|TRBJ1-4
ASSLPQGIGNEKLF
>TRBV7-8|TRBJ1-4
ASSSHASGTGIEKLF
>TRBV7-8|TRBJ1-5
ASSHGDNQPQH
>TRBV5-6|TRBJ1-2
ASSLGWGVNYGYT
>TRBV11-3|TRBJ1-2
ASSSITGGGGYT
>TRBV18|TRBJ1-3
ASSPSETGGNTIY
>TRBV6-2/TRBV6-3|TRBJ2-1
ASSSGGTSYNEQF
>TRBV7-3|TRBJ2-1
ASSLVWGPEQF
>TRBV5-1|TRBJ2-3
ASSLDRSTDTQY
>TRBV7-7|TRBJ2-5
ASSPGNAETQY